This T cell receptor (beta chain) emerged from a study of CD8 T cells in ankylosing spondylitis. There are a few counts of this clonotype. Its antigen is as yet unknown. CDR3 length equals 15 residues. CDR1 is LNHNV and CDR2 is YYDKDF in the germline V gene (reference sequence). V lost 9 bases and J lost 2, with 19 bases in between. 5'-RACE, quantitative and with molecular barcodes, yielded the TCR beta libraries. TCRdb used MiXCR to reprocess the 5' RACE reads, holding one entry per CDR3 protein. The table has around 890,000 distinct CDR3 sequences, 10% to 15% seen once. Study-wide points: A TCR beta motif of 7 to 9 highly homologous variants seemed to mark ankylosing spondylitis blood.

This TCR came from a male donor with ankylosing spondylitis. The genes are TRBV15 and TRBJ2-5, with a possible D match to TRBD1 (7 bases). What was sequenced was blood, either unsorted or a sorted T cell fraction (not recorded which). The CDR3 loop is CATKDRRGLQETQYF. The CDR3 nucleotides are TGTGCCACTAAGGACAGGCGGGGCCTACAAGAGACCCAGTACTTC.